This record concerns one TCR beta chain sequence. Antigen unknown. CDR3 length: 13 residues. CDR1 is SEHNR, CDR2 FQNEAQ, per germline (reference sequence). This record belongs to a study of monozygotic twins with inflammatory bowel disease. General study points: IBD patients, compared with healthy twins, shared fewer clonotypes with others (especially with disease activity).

For both chains, the TCRalpha and TCRbeta cDNA went through two nested PCRs of approximately 16 and 10 cycles. Reanalyzing the 5' RACE reads, TCRdb keeps one entry per CDR3 protein, without DNA. The sample totals 200,000 to 250,000 distinct CDR3 sequences; its top ten clones hold 1.5% to 2%. What was sequenced was blood. The TCR originated in a human donor with ulcerative colitis or Crohn's disease, or a healthy co-twin of an affected twin (not recorded which). The chain links TRBV7-9 to TRBJ1-1; with no DNA, the TCRdb D assignment of TRBD1 cannot be verified. The CDR3 loop is CASSADVGAEAFF.